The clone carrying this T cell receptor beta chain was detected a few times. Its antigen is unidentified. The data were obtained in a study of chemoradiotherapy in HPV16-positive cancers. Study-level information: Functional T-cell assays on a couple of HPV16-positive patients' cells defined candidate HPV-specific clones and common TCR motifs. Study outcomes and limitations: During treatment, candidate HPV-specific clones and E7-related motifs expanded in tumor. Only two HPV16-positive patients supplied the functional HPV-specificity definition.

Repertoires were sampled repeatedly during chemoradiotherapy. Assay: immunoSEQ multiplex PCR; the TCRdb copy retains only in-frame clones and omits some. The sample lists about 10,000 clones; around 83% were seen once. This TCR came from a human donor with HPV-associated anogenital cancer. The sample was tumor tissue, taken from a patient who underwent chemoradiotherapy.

The CDR3 sequence is CASSKADRGVSGYTF. The CDR3 bases are TGTGCCAGCAGCAAAGCGGACAGGGGGGTTAGTGGCTACACCTTC. The V call is TRBV21-1, the J call TRBJ1-2; TRBD1 is the table's D call and was not checked against the DNA. TRBV21-1 constitutes a pseudogene. CDR3 length: 15 residues.